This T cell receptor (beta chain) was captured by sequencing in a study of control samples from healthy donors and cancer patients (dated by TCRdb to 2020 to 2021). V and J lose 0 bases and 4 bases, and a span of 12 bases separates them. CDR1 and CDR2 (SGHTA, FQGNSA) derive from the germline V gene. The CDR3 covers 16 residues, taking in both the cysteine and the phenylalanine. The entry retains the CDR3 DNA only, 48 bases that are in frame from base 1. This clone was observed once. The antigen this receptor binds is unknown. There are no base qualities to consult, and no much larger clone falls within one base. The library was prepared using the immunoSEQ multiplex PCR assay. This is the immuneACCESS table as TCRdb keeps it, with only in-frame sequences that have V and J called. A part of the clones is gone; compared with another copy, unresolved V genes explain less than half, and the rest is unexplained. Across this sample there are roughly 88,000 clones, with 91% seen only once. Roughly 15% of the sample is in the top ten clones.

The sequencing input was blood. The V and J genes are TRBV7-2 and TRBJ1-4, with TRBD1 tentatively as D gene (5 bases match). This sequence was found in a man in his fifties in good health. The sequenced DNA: TGTGCCAGCAGCTTAGCGCTGGCAGGGTATAATGAAAAACTGTTTTTT. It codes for CASSLALAGYNEKLFF. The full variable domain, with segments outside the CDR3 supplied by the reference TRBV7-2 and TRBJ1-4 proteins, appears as GAGVSQSPSNKVTEKGKDVELRCDPISGHTALYWYRQSLGQGLEFLIYFQGNSAPDKSGLPSDRFSAERTGGSVSTLTIQRTQQEDSAVYLCASSLALAGYNEKLFFGSGTQLSVL.